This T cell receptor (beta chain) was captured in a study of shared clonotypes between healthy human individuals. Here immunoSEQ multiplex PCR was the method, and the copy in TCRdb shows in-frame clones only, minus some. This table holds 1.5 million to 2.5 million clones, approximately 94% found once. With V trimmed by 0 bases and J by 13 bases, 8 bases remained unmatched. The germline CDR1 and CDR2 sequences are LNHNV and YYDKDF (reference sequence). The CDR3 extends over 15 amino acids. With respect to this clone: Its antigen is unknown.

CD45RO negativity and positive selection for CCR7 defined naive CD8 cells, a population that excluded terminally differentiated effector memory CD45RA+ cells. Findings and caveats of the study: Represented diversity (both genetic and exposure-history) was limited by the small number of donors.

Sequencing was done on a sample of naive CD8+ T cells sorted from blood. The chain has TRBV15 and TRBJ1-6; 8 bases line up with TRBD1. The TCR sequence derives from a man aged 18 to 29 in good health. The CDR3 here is CATSRDTGQAFPLHF. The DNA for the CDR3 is TGTGCCACCAGCAGAGATACGGGACAGGCATTTCCCCTCCACTTT.